The 27 T cell receptor beta chains below come from one sample, sequenced in a study of shared clonotypes between healthy human individuals. TCRdb's copy holds only in-frame clones and misses some; the assay was immunoSEQ multiplex PCR. The sample lists 850,000 to 1,200,000 clones; roughly 80% were seen once. Sample: memory CD4+ T cells sorted from blood. The sample's subset: CD45RA-negative fraction. These receptors all come from a man aged 18 to 30 in good health.

V gene TRBV5-1 combines with J gene TRBJ1-2; D not resolved. Looked up from germline, CDR1 is SGHRS and CDR2 is YFSETQ. V was trimmed by 5 bases and J by 2 bases, leaving 7 bases between them. This CDR3 is built from 12 residues. The CDR3 loop is CASRADNYGYTF. The CDR3 DNA reads TGCGCCAGCAGGGCGGACAACTATGGCTACACCTTC. Based on the CDR3 plus reference TRBV5-1 and TRBJ1-2, the full variable domain is KAGVTQTPRYLIKTRGQQVTLSCSPISGHRSVSWYQQTPGQGLQFLFEYFSETQRNKGNFPGRFSGRQFSNSRSEMNVSTLELGDSALYLCASRADNYGYTFGSGTRLTVV.

This clone was seen more than once but under ten times. The gene calls are TRBV29-1 and TRBJ1-1, with a tentative D call TRBD1 (5 bases). The V end lost 6 bases, the J end lost 2 bases, and 13 bases lay between the germline ends. The CDR3 is made up of 13 amino acids. CDR1 SQVTM and CDR2 ANQGSEA come from the germline V gene. CDR3 region: CSVRPGGNTEAFF. DNA for the CDR3: TGCAGCGTGCGTCCTGGGGGTAACACTGAAGCTTTCTTT.

This clone was observed once. The chain couples TRBV28 to TRBJ2-3; a weak D match, TRBD2 (6 bases). The CDR3 has 15 amino acids. Germline V gives CDR1 MDHEN, CDR2 SYDVKM. V was trimmed by 5 bases and J by 2 bases, leaving 14 bases between them. The CDR3 region has the DNA TGTGCCAGCAGTCCTCCGGGACTGTACACAGATACGCAGTATTTT. Its protein is CASSPPGLYTDTQYF.

V and J are TRBV2 and TRBJ2-7; TRBD2 might be the D (5 bases). CDR3 length: 12 residues. CDR1 SNHLY and CDR2 FYNNEI come from the germline V gene. Trimming removed 4 bases from V and 6 bases from J, with 10 bases in between. The CDR3 DNA follows: TGTGCCAGCAGTGGTGAACGGGGCGAGCAGTACTTC. This encodes CASSGERGEQYF.

The chain uses TRBV5-4 and TRBJ2-1, with D possibly TRBD2 on 6 matching bases. Germline lookup yields CDR1 SGHNT and CDR2 YYREEE (reference sequence). This CDR3 spans 15 amino acids. V was clipped by 4 bases and J by 2 bases, with 13 bases between them. The CDR3 DNA sequence: TGTGCCAGCAGCCTCCCCACGGGGGCCTACAATGAGCAGTTCTTC. It is translated as CASSLPTGAYNEQFF.

The chain carries TRBV2 and TRBJ2-7; D remains ambiguous. The CDR3 is 14 residues long. V was trimmed by 5 bases and J by 2 bases, leaving 13 bases between them. Germline CDR1 SNHLY, CDR2 FYNNEI. The DNA for the CDR3 is TGTGCCAGCAGTTTAGGTGAAGGGCCCTACGAGCAGTACTTC. This gives the protein CASSLGEGPYEQYF.

This clone was observed a handful of times. V gene TRBV27 combines with J gene TRBJ1-5, with D maybe TRBD1 (6 bases). V gave up 2 bases and J gave up 7 bases, with 9 bases separating them. The CDR3 covers 13 residues. The germline V gene encodes CDR1 MNHEY and CDR2 SMNVEV (reference sequence). The CDR3 loop reads CASSLEGGQPQHF. The CDR3 bases are TGTGCCAGCAGTTTAGAGGGGGGGCAGCCCCAGCATTTT.

V and J are TRBV19 and TRBJ1-1; TRBD1 matches at 9 bases. This CDR3 has 14 amino acids. Germline V gene lookup returns CDR1 LNHDA and CDR2 SQIVND (reference sequence). The ends lost 8 bases at V and 0 bases at J; junction bases unmatched: 4. Here the CDR3 DNA reads TGTGCCAGTCGACAGGGGGGGTTGAACACTGAAGCTTTCTTT. This encodes CASRQGGLNTEAFF.

The chain carries TRBV28 and TRBJ2-7; D not certain. The CDR3 consists of 14 residues. V was pared by 1 base and J by 0 bases, with 7 bases between. Per germline, CDR1 MDHEN and CDR2 SYDVKM. The chain's CDR3 is CASSLFVLSYEQYF. The CDR3 DNA follows: TGTGCCAGCAGTTTATTCGTCCTCTCCTACGAGCAGTACTTC.

The chain couples TRBV4-3 to TRBJ2-7; perhaps TRBD1 as D (5 bases). Trimming left V 1 base short and J 6 bases short, with 10 bases between. From germline, CDR1 is LGHNA and CDR2 YSLEER. This CDR3 is built from 13 residues. The CDR3 is CASSQVERGEQYF. DNA of the CDR3: TGCGCCAGCAGCCAAGTTGAAAGGGGCGAGCAGTACTTC.

This chain links TRBV2 with TRBJ2-7, with 7 bases that match TRBD2. The CDR3 runs 15 residues. Germline V lookup: CDR1 SNHLY, CDR2 FYNNEI. V shed 7 bases, J shed 4 bases, and the junction held 13 bases outside the gene matches. The DNA for the CDR3 is TGTGCCAGCAATACCTATCTAGCGGTGAAGTACGAGCAGTACTTC. This gives the protein CASNTYLAVKYEQYF. Together with reference TRBV2 and TRBJ2-7, the CDR3 gives the full variable domain: EPEVTQTPSHQVTQMGQEVILRCVPISNHLYFYWYRQILGQKVEFLVSFYNNEISEKSEIFDDQFSVERPDGSNFTLKIRSTKLEDSAMYFCASNTYLAVKYEQYFGPGTRLTVT.

This chain links TRBV7-2 with TRBJ2-7, with D possibly called TRBD1 or TRBD2 (5 bases each). This CDR3 region has 14 residues. CDR1 is SGHTA and CDR2 is FQGNSA in the germline V gene. With 5 bases removed from V and 0 bases from J, the gap between germline ends came to 11 bases. CDR3 protein: CASSPGPSSYEQYF. DNA for the CDR3: TGTGCCAGCAGCCCGGGGCCCAGCTCCTACGAGCAGTACTTC.

The chain links TRBV9 to TRBJ2-7; D might be TRBD1 or TRBD2, each matching 8 bases. V shed 0 bases and J shed 6 bases, with 40 bases lying between them. The CDR3 totals 23 residues. Germline loops: CDR1 SGDLS, CDR2 YYNGEE. CDR3 DNA sequence: TGTGCCAGCAGCGTAGATGAAGGGTCTCAGAAAGACAGGGGTAGGGACGGGACTAGCGAGCAGTACTTC. Residues: CASSVDEGSQKDRGRDGTSEQYF.

The gene calls are TRBV19 and TRBJ1-3; no definite D call. Germline-derived CDR1 and CDR2 are LNHDA and SQIVND (reference sequence). This CDR3 comprises 13 residues. V lost 8 bases and J 6 bases, leaving 14 bases between the germline ends. This CDR3 is CASGRERSNTIYF. The CDR3 coding sequence is TGTGCCAGTGGAAGGGAACGGTCAAACACCATATATTTT.

This clone was observed a single time. The rearrangement links TRBV18 to TRBJ2-3, with 7 bases identical to TRBD2. The V gene end was trimmed by 0 bases and the J gene end by 0 bases; junction bases not matched to a gene: 3. Germline CDR1 KGHSH, CDR2 LQKENI. This CDR3 has 16 amino acids. This chain's CDR3 is CASSPPLAESTDTQYF. CDR3 DNA: TGTGCCAGCTCACCACCGCTAGCGGAGAGCACAGATACGCAGTATTTT. The full variable domain, with the rest looked up from reference TRBV18 and TRBJ2-3, is NAGVMQNPRHLVRRRGQEARLRCSPMKGHSHVYWYRQLPEEGLKFMVYLQKENIIDESGMPKERFSAEFPKEGPSILRIQQVVRGDSAAYFCASSPPLAESTDTQYFGPGTRLTVL.

The chain joins TRBV27 to TRBJ2-3, with 7 positions matching TRBD2. Germline V lookup: CDR1 MNHEY, CDR2 SMNVEV (reference sequence). J gave up 3 bases and V 6 bases, and 12 bases lay outside the gene matches. There are 16 residues in the CDR3. This CDR3 reads CASSRGETRSTDTQYF. CDR3 sequence (DNA): TGTGCCAGCAGCCGGGGGGAGACTAGGTCGACAGATACGCAGTATTTT.

This rearrangement joins TRBV30 to TRBJ1-2, with unresolved D. The CDR3 covers 15 residues. V was trimmed by 0 bases and J by 4 bases, leaving 15 bases between them. Germline values: CDR1 GTSNPN, CDR2 SVGIG (reference sequence). In DNA, the CDR3 is TGTGCCTGGAGTGTACCTGGGATTCCCCTCTATGGCTACACCTTC. The encoded protein is CAWSVPGIPLYGYTF.

Note on this clone: At the DNA level, this CDR3 is encoded by other sequences in the same sample as well. The rearrangement links TRBV9 to TRBJ2-1; D is tentatively TRBD1 or TRBD2 (5 bases each). CDR1 SGDLS and CDR2 YYNGEE come from the germline V gene. Trimming removed 0 bases from V and 0 bases from J, with 7 bases in between. This CDR3 region has 15 residues. CDR3 sequence: CASSVVGTSYNEQFF. In nucleotides, the CDR3 is TGTGCCAGCAGCGTAGTCGGGACCTCCTACAATGAGCAGTTCTTC.

The chain is built from TRBV11-2 and TRBJ1-6; unclear D gene. Germline V gene sequence: CDR1 SGHAT, CDR2 FQNNGV. This CDR3 has 12 amino acids. The ends were cut back, 5 bases at V and 9 bases at J, with 8 bases in the middle. CDR3 residues: CASSRSGSPLHF. The CDR3 DNA follows: TGTGCCAGCAGCCGGTCGGGTTCACCCCTCCACTTT.

This chain uses TRBV28 with TRBJ2-7; 7 bases align to TRBD1. The germline V gene encodes CDR1 MDHEN and CDR2 SYDVKM. The junction had 6 bases not matched to a gene; V was cut back by 10 bases and J by 3 bases. The CDR3 is 12 residues long. The CDR3 loop reads CATTGQLYEQYF. The CDR3 DNA reads TGTGCCACCACGGGACAGCTCTACGAGCAGTACTTC. The full variable domain, its missing parts supplied by reference TRBV28 and TRBJ2-7, is DVKVTQSSRYLVKRTGEKVFLECVQDMDHENMFWYRQDPGLGLRLIYFSYDVKMKEKGDIPEGYSVSREKKERFSLILESASTNQTSMYLCATTGQLYEQYFGPGTRLTVT.

This rearrangement joins TRBV9 to TRBJ2-3, with D perhaps TRBD2 (6 bases). Looked up from germline, CDR1 is SGDLS and CDR2 is YYNGEE. V lost 0 bases and J 3 bases, leaving 17 bases between the germline ends. The CDR3 is 17 amino acids. The CDR3 protein is CASSVGGPGARTDTQYF. Written as DNA, the CDR3 is TGTGCCAGCAGCGTAGGTGGTCCGGGAGCTCGGACAGATACGCAGTATTTT.

V gene TRBV6-4 combines with J gene TRBJ2-2; a possible D gene is TRBD1 (5 bases). V lost 4 bases to trimming and J lost 6 bases, with 9 bases between them. The CDR3 is made up of 13 amino acids. Germline V gene lookup returns CDR1 MRHNA and CDR2 SNTAGT. CDR3 DNA: TGTGCCAGCAGTGCACAGGACGCCGGGGAGCTGTTTTTT. It specifies CASSAQDAGELFF.

The V gene is TRBV19, the J gene TRBJ1-1, with a possible D match to TRBD1 (5 bases). V was cut by 8 bases and J by 0 bases, with 10 bases left in between. The CDR3 spans 13 residues. Germline V lookup: CDR1 LNHDA, CDR2 SQIVND (reference sequence). The CDR3 loop reads CASEGTVNTEAFF. CDR3 nucleotides: TGTGCCAGTGAGGGGACGGTGAACACTGAAGCTTTCTTT.

The rearrangement links TRBV19 to TRBJ1-2; a weak D match, TRBD1 (5 bases). CDR3 length: 16 amino acids. CDR1 is LNHDA and CDR2 is SQIVND in the germline V gene (reference sequence). V was shortened by 0 bases and J by 5 bases, with 16 bases between the two germline ends. Here the CDR3 reads CASSIEGQGAGYGYTF. The CDR3 DNA sequence: TGTGCCAGTAGTATAGAAGGTCAGGGAGCGGGATATGGCTACACCTTC.

The chain employs TRBV5-6 and TRBJ2-6; D might be TRBD1 (5 bases). Germline V gives CDR1 SGHDT, CDR2 YYEEEE. The length of the CDR3 is 15 residues. The V and J ends lost 8 bases and 0 bases respectively, with 12 bases between them. Written as DNA, the CDR3 is TGTGCCAGTCGCCAGGGATTCTCTGGGGCCAACGTCCTGACTTTC. This sequence encodes CASRQGFSGANVLTF.

The CDR3 DNA reads TGTGCCAGATGGCAGGACAGGGGCTCCTACGAGCAGTACTTC. Amino acids: CARWQDRGSYEQYF. V gene TRBV6-4 combines with J gene TRBJ2-7; 9 nucleotides match TRBD1. This CDR3 contains 14 residues. The V gene's germline CDR1 is MRHNA and CDR2 SNTAGT. J gave up 0 bases and V 9 bases, and 6 bases lay outside the gene matches.

Note on this clone: Distinct nucleotide sequences in the sample also encode this CDR3. This rearrangement joins TRBV7-2 to TRBJ1-2; weak D call: TRBD1 (5 bases). Germline lookup yields CDR1 SGHTA and CDR2 FQGNSA. The CDR3 contains 14 residues. V lost 3 bases to trimming and J lost 4 bases, with 12 bases between them. The CDR3 region has the DNA TGTGCCAGCAGCTTCAACGGGGGTGGCTATGGCTACACCTTC. It translates to CASSFNGGGYGYTF.